These T cell receptor beta chains were read from a single sample in a study of post-analysis software for immune sequencing data. A single record per CDR3 protein comes from TCRdb applying MiXCR to the PCR reads. The sample holds more than 450,000 distinct CDR3 sequences; about 40% are singletons and the top ten take about 1.8%. The specimen was blood. These receptors originate from a girl between 10 and 17 years old with multiple sclerosis. CDR3s include the opening cysteine and the closing phenylalanine or tryptophan. A D gene is named only where the DNA matches it firmly. The size entry is marked missing in some rows and otherwise reads once, few, many or a size class.

V gene,clone size,J gene,D gene,CDR3 DNA,CDR3 protein
TRBV6-4,few,TRBJ2-5,.,TGTGCCAGCAGTTTAGCGGAGTACAATGAGCAGTACTTC,CASSLAEYNEQYF
TRBV20-1,few,TRBJ2-7,TRBD1,TGCAGTGCTAGCGACCCCTCCACAGGACAGGGATCTTACGAGCAGTACTTC,CSASDPSTGQGSYEQYF
TRBV12-3/TRBV12-4,.,TRBJ2-1,.,TGTGCCAGCAGTATACAGGTGAATGAGCAGTTCTTC,CASSIQVNEQFF
TRBV15,.,TRBJ2-7,TRBD1,TGTGCCACCAGCATTCCAGGGGGTTTAACCTACGAGCAGTACTTC,CATSIPGGLTYEQYF
TRBV4-2,.,TRBJ2-1,.,TGTGCCAGCAGCCGAGAAAACCCTGGGGCCTACAATGAGCAGTTCTTC,CASSRENPGAYNEQFF
TRBV9,.,TRBJ2-7,.,TGTGCCAGCAGCGTCGGACTACCGAATGAGCAGTACTTC,CASSVGLPNEQYF
TRBV6-5,.,TRBJ2-7,TRBD1,TGTGCCAGCAAGGGGAAGGGACAGCCCTACGAGCAGTACTTC,CASKGKGQPYEQYF
TRBV5-5,.,TRBJ2-5,.,TGTGCCAGCAGCCATACCGGGGTGAAGCAGTACTTC,CASSHTGVKQYF
TRBV20-1,few,TRBJ2-5,TRBD1,TGCAGTGCTGGACAGGAGAACCCATGGGAGACCCAGTACTTC,CSAGQENPWETQYF
TRBV6-4,.,TRBJ2-1,.,TGTGCCAGCAGCGCGGAGGGAGGCTCCTACAATGAGCAGTTCTTC,CASSAEGGSYNEQFF
TRBV6-6,few,TRBJ2-3,.,TGTGCCAGCAGTTACTCATTGGGGTCAGATACGCAGTATTTT,CASSYSLGSDTQYF
TRBV24-1,.,TRBJ2-3,.,TGTGCCACCAGTGAGAGCCCCAGGGGAGATACGCAGTATTTT,CATSESPRGDTQYF
TRBV5-1,once,TRBJ2-7,TRBD2,TGCACCAGCGGGGAGGGGACTAGTCCCTACGAGCAGTACTTC,CTSGEGTSPYEQYF
TRBV7-9,.,TRBJ2-1,TRBD2,TGTGCCAGCAGCGCCCCCCGCAGAGCGGGAGTTTCCTACAATGAGCAGTTCTTC,CASSAPRRAGVSYNEQFF
TRBV6-5,.,TRBJ2-7,.,TGTGCCAGCACCCCGACTGGCACCTACGAGCAGTACTTC,CASTPTGTYEQYF
TRBV12-3/TRBV12-4,.,TRBJ2-5,TRBD2,TGTGCCAGCAGTGCAGCCCCTGGACTAGCGACGAGAATGTACTTC,CASSAAPGLATRMYF
TRBV4-1,few,TRBJ2-1,.,TGCGCCAGCAGCCAAGAGACAGGGAGGGCCTACAATGAGCAGTTCTTC,CASSQETGRAYNEQFF
TRBV7-2,.,TRBJ2-4,TRBD1,TGTGCCAGCAGCGTAGACAGGGATGGCAAAAACATTCAGTACTTC,CASSVDRDGKNIQYF
TRBV29-1,.,TRBJ2-1,TRBD1,TGCAGCGTTGAGGGTGACAGGGGAAGAGATGAGCAGTTCTTC,CSVEGDRGRDEQFF
TRBV20-1,few,TRBJ2-6,TRBD1,TGCAGTGCCAACTACCGGGACAGCAACTCTGGGGCCAACGTCCTGACTTTC,CSANYRDSNSGANVLTF
TRBV7-3,.,TRBJ2-1,TRBD2,TGTGCCAGCAGCGGGGCGACTAGCGGGGGCAATGAGCAGTTCTTC,CASSGATSGGNEQFF
TRBV11-1,few,TRBJ2-5,.,TGTGCCAGCAGCTCTGGGCAAGGGACCCAGTACTTC,CASSSGQGTQYF
TRBV12-3/TRBV12-4,.,TRBJ2-4,.,TGTGCCAGCAGTTTAGGGCAGATCGATAGTGTGGACATTCAGTACTTC,CASSLGQIDSVDIQYF
TRBV12-3/TRBV12-4,few,TRBJ1-6,TRBD1,TGTGCCAGCAGTTTAGCCGGGACAGGGAGGCCACCCCTCCACTTT,CASSLAGTGRPPLHF
TRBV12-3/TRBV12-4,.,TRBJ2-7,TRBD1,TGTGCCAGCGGACAGGGGGCGAAGGAGCAGTACTTC,CASGQGAKEQYF
TRBV5-1,few,TRBJ2-1,TRBD2,TGCGCCAGCAGCTTGGATCCTAGCGGGGGTTACAATGAGCAGTTCTTC,CASSLDPSGGYNEQFF
TRBV12-3/TRBV12-4,many,TRBJ1-2,.,TGTGCCAGCAGCTTCGGGGGCTATGGCTACACCTTC,CASSFGGYGYTF
TRBV9,.,TRBJ2-6,.,TGTGCCAGCAGCGTAAATTCTGGGGCCAACGTCCTGACTTTC,CASSVNSGANVLTF
TRBV2,.,TRBJ2-1,.,TGTGCCAGCTTGAGCGGTATTGGCTACAATGAGCAGTTCTTC,CASLSGIGYNEQFF
TRBV29-1,few,TRBJ1-2,.,TGCAGCGTTGAAGGGCACGACTATGGCTACACCTTC,CSVEGHDYGYTF
TRBV24-1,once,TRBJ2-2,.,TGTGCCACCAGTGATTTCGGGAACACCGGGGAGCTGTTTTTT,CATSDFGNTGELFF
TRBV10-3,.,TRBJ1-5,.,TGTGCCATCAGTGAGTCTGGGGAGAGTAATCAGCCCCAGCATTTT,CAISESGESNQPQHF
TRBV20-1,few,TRBJ2-7,TRBD2,TGCAGTGCTCCCCTAGCGGGCGGCCGATCCGGGTCCGAGCAGTACTTC,CSAPLAGGRSGSEQYF
TRBV5-1,few,TRBJ2-7,.,TGCGCCAGCAGCCAATTACAGGACTCCTACGAGCAGTACTTC,CASSQLQDSYEQYF
TRBV20-1,.,TRBJ1-1,TRBD1,TGCAGTGCTCTTGGACAGGGGGGCACTGAAGCTTTCTTT,CSALGQGGTEAFF
TRBV7-2,few,TRBJ2-1,.,TGTGCCAGCAGCTTGGGCTATTACAATGAGCAGTTCTTC,CASSLGYYNEQFF
TRBV6-1,.,TRBJ2-5,.,TGTGCCAGCACCCCGAGATGGTTGGCAGGCGAGACCCAGTACTTC,CASTPRWLAGETQYF
TRBV10-3,.,TRBJ2-6,.,TGTGCCATCAGTGAGTCGGGGGGGGCAGGTGGGGCCAACGTCCTGACTTTC,CAISESGGAGGANVLTF
TRBV29-1,few,TRBJ1-1,.,TGCAGCGTTGAGGCGAGGACAGAGCAAGCTTTCTTT,CSVEARTEQAFF
TRBV20-1,.,TRBJ2-3,.,TGCAGTGCTAGAACACCAAATACGCAGTATTTT,CSARTPNTQYF
TRBV9,.,TRBJ2-5,TRBD1,TGTGCCAGCAGCGTTAGACAGGGAGAGACCCAGTACTTC,CASSVRQGETQYF
TRBV3-1,.,TRBJ2-3,.,TGTGCCAGCAGCGAATGGGAAGGGCAGGATACGCAGTATTTT,CASSEWEGQDTQYF